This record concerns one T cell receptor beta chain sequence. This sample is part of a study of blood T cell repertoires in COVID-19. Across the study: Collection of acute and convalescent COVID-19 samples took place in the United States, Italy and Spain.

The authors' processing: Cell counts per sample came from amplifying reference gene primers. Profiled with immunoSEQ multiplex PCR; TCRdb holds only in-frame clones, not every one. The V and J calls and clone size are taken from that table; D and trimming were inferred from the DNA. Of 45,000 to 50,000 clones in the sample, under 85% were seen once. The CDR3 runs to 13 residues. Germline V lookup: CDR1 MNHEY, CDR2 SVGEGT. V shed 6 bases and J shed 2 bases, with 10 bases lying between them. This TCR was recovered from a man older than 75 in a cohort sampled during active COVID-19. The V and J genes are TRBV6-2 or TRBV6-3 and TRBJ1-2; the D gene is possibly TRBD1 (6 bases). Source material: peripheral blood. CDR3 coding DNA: TGTGCCAGCAGCCGGACAGCGAACTATGGCTACACCTTC. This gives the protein CASSRTANYGYTF.